This T cell receptor beta chain was identified in a study of T cells in Graves' hyperthyroidism and ophthalmopathy. Study background: Pretreatment peripheral blood was obtained at initial diagnosis. Notes on the study in general: Ophthalmopathy, which appeared later, was predicted by the model a median approximately 6 months before onset.

Of note for this clonotype: Its target is not known.

V lost 2 bases, J lost 4 bases, and 3 bases stayed unmatched. This CDR3 region has 14 residues. Per the germline V gene, CDR1 is ENHRY and CDR2 is SYGVKD. There were TCR beta CDR3 regions amplified from RNA transcripts. Using the HTBI primer set, a first-round RT-PCR was run on the TCR CDR3. TCRdb reprocessed the multiplex PCR reads with MiXCR, giving one entry per CDR3 protein. This repertoire shows 600,000 to 850,000 distinct CDR3 sequences, over 15% found once; its top ten account for over 15%. This clonotype was obtained from a woman in her forties or fifties with Graves' hyperthyroidism that later progressed to Graves' ophthalmopathy. Material for sequencing was blood. The chain recombines TRBV10-3 with TRBJ1-1; 8 bases are a match to TRBD1. CDR3 nucleotide sequence: TGTGCCATCAGTGAGGGACAGGGAGGCACTGAAGCTTTCTTT. Its translation is CAISEGQGGTEAFF.